Listed here are 22 T cell receptor beta chains from one sample, sequenced in a study of T cell changes during pregnancy in multiple sclerosis. Only in-frame clones appear in the TCRdb table, and some are missing; sequencing was by immunoSEQ multiplex PCR. Among 65,000 to 90,000 clones, about 92% were seen once, and the ten largest hold about 2.5%. Sequencing was performed on peripheral blood, taken before pregnancy. The receptor source for this set is a female donor with multiple sclerosis, enrolled in a pregnancy study.

DNA of the CDR3: TGTGCCAGCAGCACACCAGGGGGCAATGAAAAACTGTTTTTT. This gives the protein CASSTPGGNEKLFF. The chain combines TRBV7-9 with TRBJ1-4, with 8 bases lining up with TRBD1. This CDR3 spans 14 amino acids. The J segment lost 5 bases and the V segment lost 5 bases, leaving 4 bases of the junction unmatched. The germline V gene encodes CDR1 SEHNR and CDR2 FQNEAQ (reference sequence).

The rearrangement uses TRBV29-1 and TRBJ1-5, with D possibly TRBD1 on 6 matching bases. The CDR3 consists of 13 residues. The germline V and J ends were trimmed by 4 bases and 2 bases, with 9 bases remaining between them. Germline CDR1 SQVTM, CDR2 ANQGSEA. The CDR3, as DNA: TGCAGCGTTGGGAACAGGGGCAATCAGCCCCAGCATTTT. Protein product: CSVGNRGNQPQHF.

V and J are TRBV19 and TRBJ1-1, with D uncertain. The CDR3 is 16 amino acids. V was shortened by 1 base and J by 1 base, with 13 bases between the two germline ends. Per germline, CDR1 LNHDA and CDR2 SQIVND (reference sequence). CDR3 protein: CASSIGWGGQNTEAFF. In nucleotides, the CDR3 is TGTGCCAGTAGTATAGGTTGGGGAGGGCAGAACACTGAAGCTTTCTTT.

A single count supports this clone. The chain uses TRBV13 and TRBJ1-2; no clear D gene. V was shortened by 5 bases and J by 2 bases, with 18 bases between the two germline ends. Germline V lookup: CDR1 PRHDT, CDR2 FYEKMQ (reference sequence). The CDR3 contains 16 residues. The CDR3 DNA follows: TGTGCCAGCAGCCCCCTCGGGGTAGTTAGAAACTATGGCTACACCTTC. Residues: CASSPLGVVRNYGYTF.

The V gene is TRBV6-6, the J gene TRBJ2-7; no clear D gene. CDR1 is MNHNY, CDR2 SVGAGI, per germline (reference sequence). With 2 bases removed from V and 5 bases from J, the gap between germline ends came to 13 bases. The CDR3 length is 14 residues. The DNA of the CDR3 is TGTGCCAGCAGTTACGGCACCTCGGCGGACGAGCAGTACTTC. This sequence encodes CASSYGTSADEQYF.

V is TRBV6-5 and J is TRBJ2-7; 10 bases line up with TRBD1. The germline gives CDR1 MNHEY, CDR2 SVGAGI. V trimming: 10 bases; J trimming: 5 bases; junction bases outside the gene matches: 8. This CDR3 is 13 amino acids long. CDR3 nucleotides: TGTGCCACCTACGGGACAGGGGAAGACGAGCAGTACTTC. Amino acids: CATYGTGEDEQYF.

The V call is TRBV28, the J call TRBJ2-1; D gene unclear. CDR3 length: 15 amino acids. The germline V gene encodes CDR1 MDHEN and CDR2 SYDVKM. The V and J ends lost 2 bases and 1 base respectively, with 9 bases between them. The CDR3 DNA follows: TGTGCCAGCAGTTTACTTCGGAGATCCTACAATGAGCAGTTCTTC. Residues: CASSLLRRSYNEQFF. The full variable domain, completed using reference TRBV28 and TRBJ2-1, is DVKVTQSSRYLVKRTGEKVFLECVQDMDHENMFWYRQDPGLGLRLIYFSYDVKMKEKGDIPEGYSVSREKKERFSLILESASTNQTSMYLCASSLLRRSYNEQFFGPGTRLTVL.

V usage is TRBV13 and J usage is TRBJ2-7; possibly TRBD2 for D (5 bases). Trimming stripped 4 bases from V and 0 bases from J, with 19 bases between. The germline V gene encodes CDR1 PRHDT and CDR2 FYEKMQ (reference sequence). This CDR3 is 17 amino acids long. The CDR3 sequence: CASSSNRGPRPSYEQYF. CDR3 in DNA: TGTGCCAGCAGCTCTAACAGAGGGCCCCGACCCTCCTACGAGCAGTACTTC. Variable domain in full (rest from reference TRBV13 and TRBJ2-7): AAGVIQSPRHLIKEKRETATLKCYPIPRHDTVYWYQQGPGQDPQFLISFYEKMQSDKGSIPDRFSAQQFSDYHSELNMSSLELGDSALYFCASSSNRGPRPSYEQYFGPGTRLTVT.

This clone was counted once. V gene TRBV9 combines with J gene TRBJ2-1, with D perhaps TRBD2 (7 bases). There are 14 residues in the CDR3. The germline CDR1 and CDR2 sequences are SGDLS and YYNGEE. The V and J ends lost 5 bases and 11 bases respectively, with 20 bases between them. The CDR3: CASRKGGAGTQQFF. The CDR3 DNA follows: TGTGCCAGCAGGAAGGGGGGGGCCGGGACACAGCAGTTCTTC.

The chain carries TRBV4-2 and TRBJ2-5; TRBD2 is a possible D gene (5 bases). The CDR3 loop spans 14 amino acids. The germline gives CDR1 LGHNA, CDR2 YNFKEQ. V was cut by 1 base and J by 5 bases, with 11 bases left in between. In nucleotides, the CDR3 is TGTGCCAGCAGCCAAGGGGCTAGCCGGGAGACCCAGTACTTC. This encodes CASSQGASRETQYF.

Points on this clone: This CDR3 is also generated by other DNA sequences in the sample. The chain carries TRBV29-1 and TRBJ2-3, with D tentatively TRBD2 (5 bases). The V end lost 4 bases, the J end lost 1 base, and 9 bases lay between the germline ends. CDR3 size: 13 residues. CDR1 and CDR2 from the germline V gene are SQVTM and ANQGSEA. CDR3 sequence reads: CSVGFGGTDTQYF. DNA of the CDR3: TGCAGCGTTGGGTTCGGGGGCACAGATACGCAGTATTTT.

This sequence joins TRBV7-9 and TRBJ1-2; TRBD1 matches 10 bases. The V gene end was trimmed by 5 bases and the J gene end by 0 bases; junction bases not matched to a gene: 12. This CDR3 has 18 residues. CDR1 is SEHNR, CDR2 FQNEAQ, per germline (reference sequence). CDR3 DNA sequence: TGTGCCAGCAGCCCGACAGGGGGCGCGGGTCCCACTAACTATGGCTACACCTTC. Amino acid sequence: CASSPTGGAGPTNYGYTF.

This chain joins TRBV4-2 and TRBJ2-5; TRBD2 matches 9 bases. The junction had 7 bases not matched to a gene; V was cut back by 6 bases and J by 2 bases. The germline gives CDR1 LGHNA, CDR2 YNFKEQ. This CDR3 has 15 residues. The CDR3 reads CASSPGLAKQETQYF. DNA for the CDR3: TGTGCCAGCAGTCCAGGACTAGCGAAACAAGAGACCCAGTACTTC.

This clone was picked up a small number of times. The chain carries TRBV7-3 and TRBJ2-2; D possibly corresponds to TRBD1 (6 bases). This CDR3 spans 15 amino acids. V was shortened by 2 bases and J by 7 bases, with 14 bases between the two germline ends. From germline, CDR1 is SGHTA and CDR2 FQGTGA. DNA for the CDR3: TGTGCCAGCAGCTTATGGCAGGGGCAGGGCGGGGAGCTGTTTTTT. It translates to CASSLWQGQGGELFF.

J is TRBJ1-5 and V is TRBV27; 7 nucleotides line up with TRBD1. CDR3 size: 14 residues. The junction had 3 bases not matched to a gene; V was cut back by 3 bases and J by 4 bases. Germline loops: CDR1 MNHEY, CDR2 SMNVEV (reference sequence). The CDR3 is CASSLTGLNQPQHF. The CDR3 DNA sequence: TGTGCCAGCAGTTTGACAGGGTTGAATCAGCCCCAGCATTTT.

This clone was detected once. The chain combines TRBV7-2 with TRBJ2-5, with TRBD2 as a possible D gene (6 bases). The CDR3 loop spans 14 amino acids. The germline V and J ends were trimmed by 5 bases and 5 bases, with 15 bases remaining between them. From germline, CDR1 is SGHTA and CDR2 FQGNSA. CDR3 nucleotides: TGTGCCAGCAGCCCCCACGGAGGGACGGAGACCCAGTACTTC. Its protein is CASSPHGGTETQYF.

The chain couples TRBV29-1 to TRBJ2-1, with 8 bases that match TRBD2. Germline V gene data show CDR1 as SQVTM and CDR2 as ANQGSEA. V dropped 7 bases and J dropped 5; count of bases not matched to a gene: 10. The CDR3 spans 14 residues. The CDR3 nucleotides are TGCAGCGCGGTACGGGAGGGCCTCCACAATGAGCAGTTCTTC. Encoded protein: CSAVREGLHNEQFF.

The chain employs TRBV4-1 and TRBJ2-5, with TRBD2 identical over 8 bases. Germline assignment: CDR1 MGHRA and CDR2 YSYEKL. This CDR3 has 13 residues. J gave up 4 bases and V 4 bases, and 2 bases lay outside the gene matches. This CDR3 is CASSPGLGETQYF. In DNA form, the CDR3 reads TGCGCCAGCAGCCCGGGACTAGGAGAGACCCAGTACTTC.

The genes are TRBV9 and TRBJ2-1, with D possibly being TRBD2 (6 bases). CDR1 is SGDLS and CDR2 is YYNGEE in the germline V gene. The CDR3 spans 16 residues. Trimming removed 0 bases at V and 5 bases at J, with 15 bases between. The CDR3 here is CASSVEGGKINNEQFF. DNA for the CDR3: TGTGCCAGCAGCGTAGAGGGCGGGAAGATAAACAATGAGCAGTTCTTC. The variable domain in full, completed from reference TRBV9 and TRBJ2-1, reads DSGVTQTPKHLITATGQRVTLRCSPRSGDLSVYWYQQSLDQGLQFLIQYYNGEERAKGNILERFSAQQFPDLHSELNLSSLELGDSALYFCASSVEGGKINNEQFFGPGTRLTVL.

The CDR3 is CASSFTPSGRRQETQYF. The CDR3 DNA sequence: TGTGCCAGCAGCTTTACCCCTAGCGGGAGGAGGCAAGAGACCCAGTACTTC. This chain connects TRBV5-6 to TRBJ2-5, with 11 bases aligning to TRBD2. The germline CDR1 and CDR2 sequences are SGHDT and YYEEEE. Trimming took 2 bases from V and 2 from J; bases not matched to a gene: 8. The CDR3 covers 17 residues.

V and J are TRBV6-5 and TRBJ2-3; D is perhaps TRBD1 (5 bases). Deletions cut 4 bases from V and 4 bases from J, with 12 bases between. The length of the CDR3 is 14 residues. The V gene's germline CDR1 is MNHEY and CDR2 SVGAGI. In nucleotides, the CDR3 is TGTGCCAGCAGTTTACTTGGGGCGTCAGATACGCAGTATTTT. As protein: CASSLLGASDTQYF.

The V gene is TRBV27, the J gene TRBJ2-7; TRBD1 is a possible D gene (5 bases). Germline assignment: CDR1 MNHEY and CDR2 SMNVEV (reference sequence). The CDR3 has 13 amino acids. Trimming took 6 bases from V and 6 from J, leaving 15 bases between them. Here the CDR3 reads CASRTTGSGEQYF. As DNA, the CDR3 is TGTGCCAGCAGAACCACAGGATCTGGCGAGCAGTACTTC.